The T cell receptor beta chain under discussion was sequenced for a study of cytomegalovirus exposure and HLA in healthy donors. The germline CDR1 and CDR2 sequences are MGHRA and YSYEKL. The CDR3 extends over 14 amino acids. J gave up 9 bases and V 5 bases, and 4 bases lay outside the gene matches. Study results and limitations: Clonal expansion, a later analysis showed, was greater in HLA-associated TCR beta chains than in equally common others. Later analysis identified 16,951 TCR beta sequences associated with HLA alleles, using a false discovery rate threshold of 0.05.

13 Jbeta primers and 60 Vbeta primers were used for the PCR. Measured with immunoSEQ multiplex PCR; TCRdb has only the in-frame clones, and not every one. The table lists 45,000 to 65,000 clones, 82% of them singletons. A remark on this clone: Antigen specificity is unknown.

Sequencing input: PBMCs. This rearrangement joins TRBV4-1 to TRBJ2-1; 13 bases line up with TRBD2. This TCR came from a young woman in good health and CMV-seronegative. The CDR3: CASSTRLAGGEQFF. DNA for the CDR3: TGCGCCAGCAGCACCCGACTAGCGGGAGGTGAGCAGTTCTTC.